This T cell receptor beta chain derives from a study of blood T cell repertoires in COVID-19. The wider study: T cells, B-cell-depleted T cells, or PBMCs provided the cDNA or gDNA that served as material.

In regard to this clone: The sample carries other DNA sequences with the same CDR3.

Methods used by the authors: Estimation of nucleated cell counts was performed using reference gene primer amplification. The data were produced by immunoSEQ multiplex PCR, yet TCRdb's version contains in-frame clones alone and is incomplete. The V and J calls and clone size are taken from that table; D and trimming were inferred from the DNA. The table records more than 250,000 clones, more than 70% of them present only once. CDR1 and CDR2 (germline): KGHDR, SFDVKD. After removal of 3 bases from V and 7 bases from J, the junction contained 4 bases not matched to a gene. CDR3 length: 15 amino acids. Sequences were obtained from peripheral blood. The V gene is TRBV24-1, the J gene TRBJ2-1; 11 bases fit TRBD1. This TCR came from a woman in her forties or fifties with acute or convalescent COVID-19. The CDR3 region is CATSDPGTGGNEQFF. CDR3 sequence (DNA): TGTGCCACCAGTGATCCCGGGACAGGGGGGAATGAGCAGTTCTTC.